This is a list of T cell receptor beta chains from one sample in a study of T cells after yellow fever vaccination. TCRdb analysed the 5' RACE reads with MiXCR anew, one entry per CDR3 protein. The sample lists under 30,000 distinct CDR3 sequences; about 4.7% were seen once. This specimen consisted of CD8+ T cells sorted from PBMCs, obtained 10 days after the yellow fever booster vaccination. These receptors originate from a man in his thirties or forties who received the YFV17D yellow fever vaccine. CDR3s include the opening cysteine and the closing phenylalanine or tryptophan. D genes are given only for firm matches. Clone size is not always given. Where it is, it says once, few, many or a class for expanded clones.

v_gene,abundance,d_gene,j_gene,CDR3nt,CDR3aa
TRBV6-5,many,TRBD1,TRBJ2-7,TGTGCCAGCAGCCAGGACAGGGCCGAGCAGTACTTC,CASSQDRAEQYF
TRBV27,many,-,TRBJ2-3,TGTGCCAGCGGCCCCCTCGCACATATTGATACGCAGTATTTT,CASGPLAHIDTQYF
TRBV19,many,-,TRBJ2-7,TGTGCCAGTAGTCCATCGACGGGCGAGCAGTACTTC,CASSPSTGEQYF
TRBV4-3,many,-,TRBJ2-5,TGCGCCAGCAGCCAAGGGCGGGGACCCCAAGAGACCCAGTACTTC,CASSQGRGPQETQYF
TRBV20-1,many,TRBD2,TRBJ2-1,TGCAGTGCCTCGACGGCTAGCGGGAGCTACAATGAGCAGTTCTTC,CSASTASGSYNEQFF
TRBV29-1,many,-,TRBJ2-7,TGCAGCGTTGATAACAGGGGGAGGGACGAGCAGTACTTC,CSVDNRGRDEQYF
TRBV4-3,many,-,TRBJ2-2,TGCGCCAGCAGCCAAGATCTTGGCGGGGAGCTGTTTTTT,CASSQDLGGELFF
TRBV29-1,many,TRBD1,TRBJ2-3,TGCAGCGTACGGGACAGGGAAACAGATACGCAGTATTTT,CSVRDRETDTQYF
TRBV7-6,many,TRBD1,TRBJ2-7,TGTGCCAGCAGCTTAGGGACAGGGACCTACGAGCAGTACTTC,CASSLGTGTYEQYF
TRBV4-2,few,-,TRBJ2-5,TGTGCCAGCAGCCAAGAAGGGGGGAGCCAAGAGACCCAGTACTTC,CASSQEGGSQETQYF
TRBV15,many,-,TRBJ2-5,TGTGCCACCAGCAGAGTCTTGAGGGCCGGAGAGACCCAGTACTTC,CATSRVLRAGETQYF
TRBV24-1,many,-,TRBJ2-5,TGTGCCACCAGTGAGGGAGAGACCCAGTACTTC,CATSEGETQYF
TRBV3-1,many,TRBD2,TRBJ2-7,TGTGCCAGCAGCCACGGACTAGCGGGGGTCTACGAGCAGTACTTC,CASSHGLAGVYEQYF
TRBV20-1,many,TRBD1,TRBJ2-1,TGCAGTGCTAGCCCCCCAGGGGGATCCTACAATGAGCAGTTCTTC,CSASPPGGSYNEQFF
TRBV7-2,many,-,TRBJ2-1,TGTGCCAGCAGCGAGTCAGTCAATGAGCAGTTCTTC,CASSESVNEQFF
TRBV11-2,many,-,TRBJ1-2,TGTGCCCTCGGGGCAGGGGAAGGCTACACCTTC,CALGAGEGYTF
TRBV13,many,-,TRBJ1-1,TGTGCCAGCAGCTTAGAGGGCGCTGAAGCTTTCTTT,CASSLEGAEAFF
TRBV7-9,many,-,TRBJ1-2,TGTGCCAGCAGCCCTCCGGCCCGGTTCTATGGCTACACCTTC,CASSPPARFYGYTF
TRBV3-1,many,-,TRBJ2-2,TGTGCCAGCAGCCAGGAGACTACGGTCACCGGGGAGCTGTTTTTT,CASSQETTVTGELFF
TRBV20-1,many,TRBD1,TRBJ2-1,TGCAGTGCTAGCCCAACTGTCGGGACAGGGTTGTACAATGAGCAGTTCTTC,CSASPTVGTGLYNEQFF
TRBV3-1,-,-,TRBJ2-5,TGTACCAGCAGTTTCGGGCTCCCGGACGGGGCTTTAAAATTGGAGACCCAGTACTTC,CTSSFGLPDGALKLETQYF
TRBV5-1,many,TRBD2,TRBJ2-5,TGCGCCAGCAGCGGGTGGGGCGGGAGCCGAGAGACCCAGTACTTC,CASSGWGGSRETQYF
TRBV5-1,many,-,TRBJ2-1,TGCGCCAGCAGCCTTCTATTTATACAAACCTACAATGAGCAGTTCTTC,CASSLLFIQTYNEQFF
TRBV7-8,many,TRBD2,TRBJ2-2,TGTGCCAGCAGCCTCGCGGGACTAAGCACCGGGGAGCTGTTTTTT,CASSLAGLSTGELFF
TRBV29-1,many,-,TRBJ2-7,TGCAGCGTTGCTGGGGGCATCACCTACGAGCAGTACTTC,CSVAGGITYEQYF
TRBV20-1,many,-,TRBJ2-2,TGCAGTGAAAGGACGAACACCGGGGAGCTGTTTTTT,CSERTNTGELFF
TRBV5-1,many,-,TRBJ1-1,TGCGCCAGCAGCGTGACGGCGAACACTGAAGCTTTCTTT,CASSVTANTEAFF
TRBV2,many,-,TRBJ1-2,TGTGCCAGCAGTGAGGGGGTATCGGGCTATGGCTACACCTTC,CASSEGVSGYGYTF
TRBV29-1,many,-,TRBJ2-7,TGCAGCGTTGAAGATAGCGGAAACTCCTACGAGCAGTACTTC,CSVEDSGNSYEQYF
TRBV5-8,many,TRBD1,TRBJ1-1,TGTGCCAGCAGCTTGGGGATAGGGGGCAACACTGAAGCTTTCTTT,CASSLGIGGNTEAFF
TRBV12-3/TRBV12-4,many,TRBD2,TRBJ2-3,TGTGCCAGCAGCACCACTAGCGGGGGGGCGACAGATACGCAGTATTTT,CASSTTSGGATDTQYF
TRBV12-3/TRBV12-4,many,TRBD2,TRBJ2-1,TGTGCCAGCCGTGATGGGGGAGGACTAGCGGGGTACAATGAGCAGTTCTTC,CASRDGGGLAGYNEQFF
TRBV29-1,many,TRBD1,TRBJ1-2,TGCAGCGCTCGCGGGACAGGGGCTAAGGCGGGCTATGGCTACACCTTC,CSARGTGAKAGYGYTF
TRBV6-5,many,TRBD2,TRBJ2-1,TGTGCGACCGGACGACTAGCGGAGCAGTTCTTC,CATGRLAEQFF
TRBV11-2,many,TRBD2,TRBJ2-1,TGTGCCAGCAGCGGAACATTAGCGGGAGACGAGCAGTTCTTC,CASSGTLAGDEQFF
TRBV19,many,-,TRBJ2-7,TGTGCCAGTAGTTTATCTTCCGGGCCAGGCTGGCACGAGCAGTACTTC,CASSLSSGPGWHEQYF
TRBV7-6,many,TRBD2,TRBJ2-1,TGTGCCAGCACCCTCCTAGCGGGAGCCTACAATGAGCAGTTCTTC,CASTLLAGAYNEQFF
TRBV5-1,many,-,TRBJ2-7,TGCGCCAGCAGCGGAGGGGACAGCTACTACGAGCAGTACTTC,CASSGGDSYYEQYF
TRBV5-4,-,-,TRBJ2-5,TGTGCCAGCAGCGCCTGGGGGGAGCCCCAAGAGACCCAGTACTTC,CASSAWGEPQETQYF
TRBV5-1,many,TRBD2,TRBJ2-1,TGCGCCAGCAAAGGGACTAGCGGGAGGGGTGAGCAGTTCTTC,CASKGTSGRGEQFF
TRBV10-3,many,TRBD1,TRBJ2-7,TGTGCCATCGGCCAACAGGGGGTGGACTACGAGCAGTACTTC,CAIGQQGVDYEQYF
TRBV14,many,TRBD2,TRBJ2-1,TGTGCCAGCAGCCAAATGGGCGGGAGCTCCTACAATGAGCAGTTCTTC,CASSQMGGSSYNEQFF
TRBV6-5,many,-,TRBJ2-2,TGTGCCAGCAGTTACCAGCTCGGCGGGGAGCTGTTTTTT,CASSYQLGGELFF
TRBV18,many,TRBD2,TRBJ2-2,TGTGCCAGCTCCGGGACTAGCGGGAGTAACACCGGGGAGCTGTTTTTT,CASSGTSGSNTGELFF
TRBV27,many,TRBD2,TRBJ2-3,TGTGCCAGCAGTTTATCTCTAGCGGGAACAGATACGCAGTATTTT,CASSLSLAGTDTQYF
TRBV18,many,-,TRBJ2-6,TGTGCCAGCTCACCAGTCGACTCTGGGGCCAACGTCCTGACTTTC,CASSPVDSGANVLTF
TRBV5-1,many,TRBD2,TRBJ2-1,TGCGCCAGCAGCTTGGATGGGGGGGTAGGATACAATGAGCAGTTCTTC,CASSLDGGVGYNEQFF
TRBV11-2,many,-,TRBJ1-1,TGTGCCAGCAGCGATCGGGGACCCACTGAAGCTTTCTTT,CASSDRGPTEAFF
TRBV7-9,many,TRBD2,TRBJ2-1,TGTGCCAGCAGCTTAGCTAGCGCGGGAGGATTC,CASSLASAGGF
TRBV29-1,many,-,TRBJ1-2,TGCAGCGTTCCCCGGGGGGGGTCCCTGGACTATGGCTACACCTTC,CSVPRGGSLDYGYTF
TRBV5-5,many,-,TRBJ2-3,TGTGCCAGCAGCCTCCCCACCGACACAGATACGCAGTATTTT,CASSLPTDTDTQYF
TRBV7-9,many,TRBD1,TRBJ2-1,TGTGCCAGCAGCTCGGGACAGGGACGACGCGTTGAGCAGTTCTTC,CASSSGQGRRVEQFF
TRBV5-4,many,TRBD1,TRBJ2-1,TGTGCCAGCAGGCGGACAGGGGTCAATGAGCAGTTCTTC,CASRRTGVNEQFF